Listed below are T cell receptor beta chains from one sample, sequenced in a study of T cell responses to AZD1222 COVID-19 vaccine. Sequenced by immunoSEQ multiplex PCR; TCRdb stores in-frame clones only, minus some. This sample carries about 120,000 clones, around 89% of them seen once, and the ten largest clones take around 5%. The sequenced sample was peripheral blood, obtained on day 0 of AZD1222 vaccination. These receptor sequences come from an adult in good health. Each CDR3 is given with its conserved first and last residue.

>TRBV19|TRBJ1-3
CASSPVLSGNTIYF
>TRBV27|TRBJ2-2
CASSFGGGGELFF
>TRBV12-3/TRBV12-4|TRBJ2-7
CASSPGIYEQYF
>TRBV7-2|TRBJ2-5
CASSPSGEQETQYF
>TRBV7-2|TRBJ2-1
CASSLTSGGARDNEQFF
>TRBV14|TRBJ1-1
CASTRRGPNTEAFF
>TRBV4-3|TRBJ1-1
CASSQDAAGRGSTEAFF
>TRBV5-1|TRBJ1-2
CASSLEGQAQLGGYTF
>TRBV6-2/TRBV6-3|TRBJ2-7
CASSNGQGLYEQYF
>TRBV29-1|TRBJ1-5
CSASRDSNQPQHF
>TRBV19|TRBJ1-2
CASTMGQGYGYTF
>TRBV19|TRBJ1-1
CASSTIMNTEAFF
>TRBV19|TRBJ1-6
CASKKRDRGDAPLHF
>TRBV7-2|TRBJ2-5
CASRSSGGGETQYF
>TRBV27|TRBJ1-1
CASSLRTGRTEAFF
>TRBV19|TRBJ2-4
CASSIERRDIQYF
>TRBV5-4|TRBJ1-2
CASSQLRTGRVGYGYTF
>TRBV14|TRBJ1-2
CASSPGWTSNYGYTF
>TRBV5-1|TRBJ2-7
CASSLVAPGYEQYF
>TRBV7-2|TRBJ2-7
CASSWGGQGAYEQYF
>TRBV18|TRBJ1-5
CASSPLNTGSNQPQHF
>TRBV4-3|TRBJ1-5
CASSASVGTDQPQHF
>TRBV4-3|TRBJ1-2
CASSQDHGGLYYGYTF
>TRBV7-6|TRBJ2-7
CASSPGQVSDEQYF
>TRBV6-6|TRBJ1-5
CASSYDNQPQHF
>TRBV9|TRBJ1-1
CASSPGTGDEAFF
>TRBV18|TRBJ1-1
CASSPLYGMNTEAFF
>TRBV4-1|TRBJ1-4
CASSQGEATNEKLFF
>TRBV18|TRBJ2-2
CASSPGVHTGELFF
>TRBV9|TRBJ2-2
CASSPETSGGLSNTGELFF
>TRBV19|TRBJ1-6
CASSMGEIRSPLHF
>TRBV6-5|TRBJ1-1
CASSYGRGYGAFF
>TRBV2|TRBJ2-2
CASSAGGWELFF
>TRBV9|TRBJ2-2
CASSVGGGSTGELFF
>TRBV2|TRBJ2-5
CASRTSGTVQAQYF
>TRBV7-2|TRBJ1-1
CASSLVRTEAFF
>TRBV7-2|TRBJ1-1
CASSLDSPTEAFF
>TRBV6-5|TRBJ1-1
CASGRPQNTEAFF
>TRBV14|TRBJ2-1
CASSQVQGWSIEQFF
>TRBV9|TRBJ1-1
CASSVTGGTEAFF
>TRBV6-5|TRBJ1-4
CASCRTGVSNEKLFF
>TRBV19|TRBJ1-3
CASSPQGPWAGNTIYF
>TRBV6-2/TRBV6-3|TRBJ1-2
CASSYSPLGTAMGYTF
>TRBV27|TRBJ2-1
CASSLRDTKEQFF
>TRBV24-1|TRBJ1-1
CATRAHGTGGEGPDTEAFF
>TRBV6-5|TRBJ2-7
CASRTGTSTSYEQYF
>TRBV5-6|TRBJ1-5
CASSLGTVHGNQPQHF
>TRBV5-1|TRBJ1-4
CASRSSPGESEKLFF
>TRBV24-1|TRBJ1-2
CATSSSYGYTF
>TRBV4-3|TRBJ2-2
CASSQDQIVGRDIAWNTGELFF
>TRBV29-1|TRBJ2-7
CSVLTVAYEQYF
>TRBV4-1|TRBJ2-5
CASSQEVPIQGSGETQYF
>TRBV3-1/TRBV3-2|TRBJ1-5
CASSHNGQDHQPQHF